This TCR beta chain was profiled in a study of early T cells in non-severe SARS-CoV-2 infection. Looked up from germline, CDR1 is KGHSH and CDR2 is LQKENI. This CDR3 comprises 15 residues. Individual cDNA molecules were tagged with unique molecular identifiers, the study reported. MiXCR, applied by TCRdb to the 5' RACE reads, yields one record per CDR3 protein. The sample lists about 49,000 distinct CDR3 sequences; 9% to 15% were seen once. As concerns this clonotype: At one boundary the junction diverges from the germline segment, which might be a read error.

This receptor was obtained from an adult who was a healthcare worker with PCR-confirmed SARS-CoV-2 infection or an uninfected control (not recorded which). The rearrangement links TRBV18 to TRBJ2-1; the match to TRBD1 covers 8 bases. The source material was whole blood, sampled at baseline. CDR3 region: CASSPGQVTYNEQFF. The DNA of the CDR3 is TGTGCCAGCTCACCGGGACAGGTGACCTACAATGAGCAGTTCTTT.